Listed here are 5 T cell receptor beta chains from one sample, sequenced in a study of T cell changes during pregnancy in multiple sclerosis. Sequencing was performed with immunoSEQ multiplex PCR; in TCRdb, only in-frame clones are kept and a portion is missing. The sample lists about 110,000 clones, roughly 92% occurring once. The sequenced sample was peripheral blood, obtained after pregnancy. These receptors all stem from a female donor with multiple sclerosis, enrolled in a pregnancy study.

The CDR3: CASSLPGGSLHF. The CDR3 DNA reads TGTGCCAGCAGCTTACCAGGGGGATCCCTCCACTTT. The chain carries TRBV13 and TRBJ1-6, with 7 bases that match TRBD1. This CDR3 is 12 amino acids long. J gave up 14 bases and V 2 bases, and 3 bases lay outside the gene matches. Germline lookup yields CDR1 PRHDT and CDR2 FYEKMQ (reference sequence).

This chain joins TRBV5-1 and TRBJ1-4, with a possible D match to TRBD1 (6 bases). V was trimmed by 2 bases and J by 8 bases, leaving 10 bases between them. Germline-derived CDR1 and CDR2 are SGHRS and YFSETQ. CDR3 length equals 13 residues. The DNA of the CDR3 is TGCGCCAGCAGCTTTCAGGGGAGCGAAAAACTGTTTTTT. As protein: CASSFQGSEKLFF.

The rearrangement links TRBV5-1 to TRBJ1-2; D may be TRBD1 (5 bases). The CDR3 contains 15 residues. From germline, CDR1 is SGHRS and CDR2 YFSETQ. V shed 0 bases and J shed 5 bases, with 14 bases lying between them. In nucleotides, the CDR3 is TGCGCCAGCAGCTTGGGACAGCCAGTTGAATATGGCTACACCTTC. As protein: CASSLGQPVEYGYTF. The full variable domain, completed using reference TRBV5-1 and TRBJ1-2, is KAGVTQTPRYLIKTRGQQVTLSCSPISGHRSVSWYQQTPGQGLQFLFEYFSETQRNKGNFPGRFSGRQFSNSRSEMNVSTLELGDSALYLCASSLGQPVEYGYTFGSGTRLTVV.

This clone came up a few times. V usage is TRBV14 and J usage is TRBJ1-1; D call uncertain. Trimming stripped 4 bases from V and 1 base from J, with 10 bases between. This CDR3 comprises 14 residues. In germline, CDR1 is SGHDN, CDR2 FVKESK. CDR3 sequence (DNA): TGTGCCAGCAGCCGAGCCGGGTGGAACACTGAAGCTTTCTTT. Amino acid sequence: CASSRAGWNTEAFF. Looking up the rest from reference TRBV14 and TRBJ1-1 gives the full variable domain: EAGVTQFPSHSVIEKGQTVTLRCDPISGHDNLYWYRRVMGKEIKFLLHFVKESKQDESGMPNNRFLAERTGGTYSTLKVQPAELEDSGVYFCASSRAGWNTEAFFGQGTRLTVV.

This chain links TRBV28 with TRBJ1-5; no reliable D call. The CDR3 totals 15 residues. CDR1 MDHEN and CDR2 SYDVKM come from the germline V gene. The ends were cut back, 6 bases at V and 7 bases at J, with 19 bases in the middle. In DNA, the CDR3 is TGTGCCAGCAGACGACCCCAGACGGCAGGCCAGCCCCAGCATTTT. This codes for CASRRPQTAGQPQHF.